These T cell receptor beta chains were read from a single sample in a study of shared clonotypes between healthy human individuals. TCRdb's table, derived via immunoSEQ multiplex PCR, lists solely in-frame clones and lacks some. The sample includes some 2,000,000 clones, around 96% of them seen just once. The specimen was naive CD8+ T cells sorted from blood. These TCRs come from a man aged 18-30 years in good health. CDR3s include the opening cysteine and the closing phenylalanine or tryptophan. D genes are given only for firm matches. Size is omitted from some rows. Given values are once, few, many or a class for expanded clones.

>TRBJ2-1|TRBV4-1|TRBD1|NA
CASSQDWTGIYNEQFF
TGCGCCAGCAGCCAAGATTGGACAGGGATCTACAATGAGCAGTTCTTC
>TRBJ2-7|TRBV4-1|TRBD1|once
CASSPRQGPYEQYF
TGCGCCAGCAGCCCCCGACAGGGCCCCTACGAGCAGTACTTC
>TRBJ1-1|TRBV28|NA|once
CASSYTAGAVAFF
TGTGCCAGCAGCTATACCGCGGGGGCTGTAGCTTTCTTT
>TRBJ1-6|TRBV30|NA|NA
CAWSVMFVLTVNSPLHF
TGTGCCTGGAGTGTCATGTTCGTTTTGACGGTGAATTCACCCCTCCACTTT
>TRBJ2-7|TRBV6-1|NA|NA
CASSETPPYEQYF
TGTGCCAGCAGTGAAACCCCACCCTACGAGCAGTACTTC
>TRBJ1-1|TRBV5-6|NA|NA
CASSLERPHTEAFF
TGTGCCAGCAGCTTGGAGAGACCGCACACTGAAGCTTTCTTT
>TRBJ2-3|TRBV5-6|TRBD2|NA
CASSPGLAGGTIDTQYF
TGTGCCAGCAGCCCGGGACTAGCGGGAGGCACGATAGATACGCAGTATTTT
>TRBJ2-7|TRBV27|NA|NA
CASTHLGAYEQYF
TGTGCCAGCACCCACTTGGGGGCGTACGAGCAGTACTTC
>TRBJ2-2|TRBV15|NA|NA
CATRESSNTGELFF
TGTGCCACCAGAGAAAGCTCGAACACCGGGGAGCTGTTTTTT
>TRBJ1-1|TRBV7-9|TRBD1|NA
CASSPGTGARTEAFF
TGTGCCAGCAGCCCCGGGACAGGGGCGCGCACTGAAGCTTTCTTT
>TRBJ1-5|TRBV5-4|TRBD1|NA
CASSSPQGNSNQPQHF
TGTGCCAGCAGTTCTCCACAGGGGAATAGCAATCAGCCCCAGCATTTT
>TRBJ1-1|TRBV4-1|NA|NA
CASSQDTAVTEAFF
TGCGCCAGCAGCCAAGACACCGCAGTCACTGAAGCTTTCTTT
>TRBJ1-3|TRBV6-4|NA|NA
CASSASGQNLGNTIYF
TGTGCCAGCAGTGCCTCAGGGCAGAACCTTGGAAACACCATATATTTT
>TRBJ2-5|TRBV4-3|NA|NA
CASSQDSTQHETQYF
TGCGCCAGCAGCCAGGACTCTACCCAACACGAAACCCAGTACTTC
>TRBJ2-7|TRBV30|NA|few
CAWSVQGGEQYF
TGTGCCTGGAGTGTACAGGGTGGGGAGCAGTACTTC
>TRBJ2-7|TRBV6-5|NA|NA
CASSSMGYEQYF
TGTGCCAGCAGTTCCATGGGCTACGAGCAGTACTTC
>TRBJ1-2|TRBV5-4|NA|NA
CRMGGYTF
TGTCGGATGGGTGGCTACACCTTC
>TRBJ2-7|TRBV6-6|NA|once
CASSYGVAYEQYF
TGTGCCAGCAGTTACGGGGTGGCCTACGAGCAGTACTTC
>TRBJ1-5|TRBV4-3|TRBD1|NA
CASSQVYRGLLQPQHF
TGCGCCAGCAGCCAAGTCTACAGGGGGCTTCTTCAGCCCCAGCATTTT
>TRBJ2-3|TRBV4-1|TRBD2|NA
CASSEKRGASDTQYF
TGCGCCAGCAGCGAAAAGCGGGGAGCGTCAGATACGCAGTATTTT
>TRBJ2-3|TRBV28|NA|few
CASSWPGVHTDTQYF
TGTGCCAGCAGTTGGCCGGGAGTACACACAGATACGCAGTATTTT
>TRBJ1-6|TRBV27|NA|NA
CASSDSDNPYNSPLHF
TGTGCCAGCAGTGACTCGGACAACCCGTATAATTCACCCCTCCACTTT
>TRBJ2-5|TRBV2|TRBD1|once
CASSPGQDPEQETQYF
TGTGCCAGCAGTCCAGGACAGGACCCGGAGCAAGAGACCCAGTACTTC
>TRBJ2-2|TRBV5-1|NA|few
CASSSISPGELFF
TGCGCCAGCAGCAGTATTAGTCCCGGGGAGCTGTTTTTT